The clone carrying this T cell receptor beta chain was observed a handful of times. The antigen is not known. This sample's time point: healthy volunteer bleed at 6 weeks. Before extraction, the whole blood was not fractionated, and total RNA was taken from it. Individual cDNA molecules each carried unique molecular identifiers attached by the library. One entry per CDR3 protein results from TCRdb running MiXCR on the RACE reads. Among 70,000 to 95,000 distinct CDR3 sequences listed, about 9.2% were seen once. The CDR3 loop spans 15 amino acids. CDR1 and CDR2 (germline): MGHDK, SYGVNS. Trimming took off 3 bases at V and 5 bases at J, with 17 bases between the two ends. The data were taken from a study of human T cells and chemical hapten exposure. Study in general: The study traced per-sample TCR yield variation mainly to small differences in pooled library volumes.

General observations from the study: Sensitizing to DPC left TCRs with a frequency above 1 in 1000 unaltered.

Material for sequencing was whole blood. This TCR was sampled from a female donor in good health. Some clones in this sample may be carry-over from other donors' samples. This chain links TRBV25-1 with TRBJ2-7; D is undetermined. Here the CDR3 reads CASSDSPALGNEQYF. DNA of the CDR3: TGTGCCAGCAGTGATTCCCCTGCCTTGGGGAACGAGCAGTACTTC.